What follows are 22 T cell receptor beta chains derived from one specimen sequenced in a study of blood T cell repertoires in COVID-19. TCRdb's table, derived via immunoSEQ multiplex PCR, lists solely in-frame clones and lacks some. This table has some 180,000 clones, more than 75% appearing once. Source material: peripheral blood. These receptors came from a woman aged 45 to 65 with active or convalescent COVID-19.

This chain joins TRBV19 and TRBJ2-1; TRBD2 agrees at 11 bases. The V gene's germline CDR1 is LNHDA and CDR2 SQIVND (reference sequence). The CDR3 covers 16 residues. Losses at the gene ends were 5 bases for V and 1 base for J; bases not matched to a gene: 4. This chain's CDR3 is CASSLTSGRSYNEQFF. The CDR3 DNA sequence: TGTGCCAGTAGTCTAACTAGCGGGAGATCCTACAATGAGCAGTTCTTC.

V usage is TRBV12-3 or TRBV12-4 and J usage is TRBJ2-3, with a tentative D call TRBD1 (5 bases). Trimming took off 1 base at V and 3 bases at J, with 5 bases between the two ends. This CDR3 comprises 13 residues. DNA of the CDR3: TGTGCCAGCAGTTTAGGGACAACAGATACGCAGTATTTT. It specifies CASSLGTTDTQYF.

This clone was counted only a few times. This chain links TRBV5-1 with TRBJ2-3, with 8 bases matching TRBD2. V trimming: 4 bases; J trimming: 6 bases; junction bases outside the gene matches: 7. The germline CDR1 and CDR2 sequences are SGHRS and YFSETQ. The CDR3 has 14 amino acids. The CDR3 loop reads CASSIPGGGDTQYF. CDR3 DNA: TGCGCCAGCAGCATCCCGGGCGGGGGGGATACGCAGTATTTT.

There are a few counts of this clone. The gene calls are TRBV4-3 and TRBJ2-3, with 7 nucleotides matching TRBD2. Germline trimming cut 0 bases from V and 5 bases from J; bases unmatched to any gene: 8. There are 16 residues in the CDR3. Per germline, CDR1 LGHNA and CDR2 YSLEER. The CDR3 is CASSQDLPGEGDTQYF. CDR3 DNA sequence: TGCGCCAGCAGCCAAGATCTGCCGGGGGAGGGAGATACGCAGTATTTT.

The genes are TRBV7-8 and TRBJ2-7; D may be TRBD2 (5 bases). Germline CDR1 reads SGHVS; CDR2 reads FQNEAQ. V dropped 5 bases and J dropped 2 bases, with 16 bases sitting between them. The CDR3 length is 15 residues. The CDR3 DNA reads TGTGCCAGCAGCCCCACGATAACGGGGACCTACGAGCAGTACTTC. It codes for CASSPTITGTYEQYF. The whole variable domain, filled in from reference TRBV7-8 and TRBJ2-7, reads GAGVSQSPRYKVAKRGQDVALRCDPISGHVSLFWYQQALGQGPEFLTYFQNEAQLDKSGLPSDRFFAERPEGSVSTLKIQRTQQEDSAVYLCASSPTITGTYEQYFGPGTRLTVT.

This clone was seen a single time. J is TRBJ2-1 and V is TRBV6-5; TRBD2 aligns across 10 bases. Looked up from germline, CDR1 is MNHEY and CDR2 is SVGAGI. V gave up 3 bases and J gave up 6 bases; unmatched junction bases: 5. The CDR3 extends over 15 amino acids. The CDR3 protein is CASSYRASGGNEQFF. CDR3 coding DNA: TGTGCCAGCAGTTATAGGGCTAGCGGGGGCAATGAGCAGTTCTTC.

The V call is TRBV6-4, the J call TRBJ2-7, with TRBD2 identical over 9 bases. CDR1 and CDR2 (germline): MRHNA, SNTAGT. The trim removed 4 bases at V and 0 bases at J, leaving 4 bases unmatched. The CDR3 has 15 amino acids. In nucleotides, the CDR3 is TGTGCCAGCAGTGGGGGACTAGCTGGCTCCTACGAGCAGTACTTC. It encodes CASSGGLAGSYEQYF.

A single count supports this clone. The V and J genes are TRBV5-1 and TRBJ1-2; 8 bases match TRBD1. Germline CDR1 and CDR2: SGHRS and YFSETQ. CDR3 length: 14 residues. V trimming: 3 bases; J trimming: 6 bases; junction bases outside the gene matches: 7. The chain's CDR3 is CASSSQQGGNGYTF. The CDR3, as DNA: TGCGCCAGCAGCTCGCAACAGGGGGGCAATGGCTACACCTTC. Drawing the rest from reference TRBV5-1 and TRBJ1-2, the complete variable domain is KAGVTQTPRYLIKTRGQQVTLSCSPISGHRSVSWYQQTPGQGLQFLFEYFSETQRNKGNFPGRFSGRQFSNSRSEMNVSTLELGDSALYLCASSSQQGGNGYTFGSGTRLTVV.

The sample holds one count of this clone. DNA of the CDR3: TGTGCCAGCAGCCTTTACCTGGGACAGGGTGGGGATAATTCACCCCTCCACTTT. As protein: CASSLYLGQGGDNSPLHF. The chain couples TRBV7-2 to TRBJ1-6; 9 bases align to TRBD1. This CDR3 comprises 18 residues. Germline CDR1 reads SGHTA; CDR2 reads FQGNSA. V lost 5 bases and J lost 5; bases outside the gene matches: 13. The full variable domain, completed using reference TRBV7-2 and TRBJ1-6, is GAGVSQSPSNKVTEKGKDVELRCDPISGHTALYWYRQSLGQGLEFLIYFQGNSAPDKSGLPSDRFSAERTGGSVSTLTIQRTQQEDSAVYLCASSLYLGQGGDNSPLHFGNGTRLTVT.

Comment on this clone: This CDR3 is also generated by other DNA sequences in the sample. The J gene is TRBJ1-1, the V gene TRBV3-1 (or the pseudogene TRBV3-2), with 10 positions matching TRBD1. CDR1 and CDR2 from the germline V gene are LGHDT and YNNKEL (reference sequence). The J segment lost 3 bases and the V segment lost 5 bases, leaving 3 bases of the junction unmatched. This CDR3 has 14 amino acids. DNA of the CDR3: TGTGCCAGCAGCAGACAGGGGGCCGACACTGAAGCTTTCTTT. It is translated as CASSRQGADTEAFF.

The chain joins TRBV7-8 to TRBJ2-5; possible D gene TRBD2, 6 bases. V was pared by 5 bases and J by 5 bases, with 18 bases between. This CDR3 has 15 amino acids. Germline-derived CDR1 and CDR2 are SGHVS and FQNEAQ. DNA for the CDR3: TGTGCCAGCAGCACAGGTGGGGGGTGGGAGGAGACCCAGTACTTC. Its protein is CASSTGGGWEETQYF.

The chain couples TRBV7-2 to TRBJ2-7; 8 nucleotides line up with TRBD1. Germline assignment: CDR1 SGHTA and CDR2 FQGNSA. The CDR3 has 14 amino acids. Losses at the gene ends were 4 bases for V and 4 bases for J; bases not matched to a gene: 6. CDR3 sequence: CASSSRTGFYEQYF. The CDR3 DNA reads TGTGCCAGCAGCTCCCGGACAGGGTTTTACGAGCAGTACTTC.

This clone was observed a single time. The chain is built from TRBV4-2 and TRBJ1-5, with a weak D call TRBD1 (5 bases). V was cut by 0 bases and J by 8 bases, with 8 bases left in between. In germline, CDR1 is LGHNA, CDR2 YNFKEQ. This CDR3 comprises 13 residues. CDR3 DNA: TGTGCCAGCAGCCAAGACAGGGATAAGCCCCAGCATTTT. This sequence encodes CASSQDRDKPQHF.

The chain uses TRBV28 and TRBJ2-3; D is possibly TRBD2 (6 bases). The CDR3 is 15 residues long. CDR1 is MDHEN and CDR2 is SYDVKM in the germline V gene. V was cut by 8 bases and J by 0 bases, with 15 bases left in between. CDR3 nucleotides: TGTGCCAGCTCCGGGGACCGGGGGAGCACAGATACGCAGTATTTT. This sequence encodes CASSGDRGSTDTQYF.

V is TRBV5-6 and J is TRBJ1-4; tentatively, D is TRBD1 (6 bases). Germline CDR1 and CDR2: SGHDT and YYEEEE. There are 16 residues in the CDR3. The V and J ends lost 7 bases and 5 bases respectively, with 21 bases between them. CDR3 amino acids: CASRELGRQGNEKLFF. CDR3 in DNA: TGTGCCAGCCGAGAGCTTGGAAGGCAGGGGAATGAAAAACTGTTTTTT.

The V call is TRBV12-3 or TRBV12-4, the J call TRBJ2-1, with a tentative D call TRBD2 (7 bases). Trimming cost V 2 bases and J 12 bases, with 11 bases left between them. The CDR3 covers 12 residues. The CDR3 DNA follows: TGTGCCAGCAGTTTACAGAGGGGGGGGCAGTTCTTC. Residues: CASSLQRGGQFF.

The chain uses TRBV6-2 or TRBV6-3 and TRBJ1-2, with unresolved D. The ends were cut back, 6 bases at V and 4 bases at J, with 15 bases in the middle. Germline loops: CDR1 MNHEY, CDR2 SVGEGT. The CDR3 is 14 residues long. CDR3 loop: CASSQTRPGYGYTF. CDR3 in DNA: TGTGCCAGCAGCCAGACTCGACCGGGCTATGGCTACACCTTC.

The rearrangement uses TRBV3-1 (or the pseudogene TRBV3-2) and TRBJ1-2, with D unclear. There are 15 residues in the CDR3. Trimming shortened V by 4 bases and J by 1 base, and 13 bases separated the two germline ends. Germline CDR1 reads LGHDT; CDR2 reads YNNKEL (reference sequence). CDR3 sequence: CASSRGQYSNYGYTF. The CDR3 nucleotides read TGTGCCAGCAGCCGAGGGCAGTATAGTAACTATGGCTACACCTTC.

V usage is TRBV19 and J usage is TRBJ1-5; unclear D gene. Germline CDR1 LNHDA, CDR2 SQIVND (reference sequence). V dropped 8 bases and J dropped 3 bases, with 14 bases sitting between them. CDR3 length: 14 amino acids. CDR3 nucleotide sequence: TGTGCCAGTCGCCACACAGCATTCAATCAGCCCCAGCATTTT. Translating it yields CASRHTAFNQPQHF.

CDR3 sequence: CASSASRGMDTEAFF. The CDR3 nucleotides are TGTGCCAGTAGTGCGTCCAGGGGTATGGACACTGAAGCTTTCTTT. V gene TRBV19 combines with J gene TRBJ1-1; D might be TRBD1 (6 bases). Germline-derived CDR1 and CDR2 are LNHDA and SQIVND (reference sequence). The CDR3 covers 15 residues. Trimming stripped 5 bases from V and 3 bases from J, with 16 bases between.

This sequence joins TRBV19 and TRBJ2-1, with a tentative D call TRBD1 (6 bases). The V end lost 7 bases, the J end lost 4 bases, and 17 bases lay between the germline ends. CDR3 size: 15 residues. Germline values: CDR1 LNHDA, CDR2 SQIVND (reference sequence). The CDR3 DNA is TGTGCCAGTAATCCGTCAATAGGGGGATACAATGAGCAGTTCTTC. Translated: CASNPSIGGYNEQFF.

This rearrangement joins TRBV18 to TRBJ2-1, with 14 bases identical to TRBD2. With 5 bases clipped from V and 4 bases from J, the junction kept 4 bases outside the gene matches. The CDR3 extends over 16 amino acids. CDR1 is KGHSH, CDR2 LQKENI, per germline. CDR3 in DNA: TGTGCCAGCTCATCGACTAGCGGGAGGGATTACAATGAGCAGTTCTTC. This codes for CASSSTSGRDYNEQFF.